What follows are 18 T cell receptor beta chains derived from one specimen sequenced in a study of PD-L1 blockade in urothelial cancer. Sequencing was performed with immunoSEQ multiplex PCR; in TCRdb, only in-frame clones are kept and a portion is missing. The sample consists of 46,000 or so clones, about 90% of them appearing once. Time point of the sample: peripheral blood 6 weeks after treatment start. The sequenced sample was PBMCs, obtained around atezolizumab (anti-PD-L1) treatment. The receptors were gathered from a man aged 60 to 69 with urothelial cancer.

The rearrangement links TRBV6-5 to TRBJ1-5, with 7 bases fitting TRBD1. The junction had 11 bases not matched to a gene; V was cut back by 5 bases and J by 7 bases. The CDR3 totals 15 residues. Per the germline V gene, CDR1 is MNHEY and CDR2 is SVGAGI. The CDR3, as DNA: TGTGCCAGCAGTATAACAGGGGAATCAGGACAGCCCCAGCATTTT. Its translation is CASSITGESGQPQHF.

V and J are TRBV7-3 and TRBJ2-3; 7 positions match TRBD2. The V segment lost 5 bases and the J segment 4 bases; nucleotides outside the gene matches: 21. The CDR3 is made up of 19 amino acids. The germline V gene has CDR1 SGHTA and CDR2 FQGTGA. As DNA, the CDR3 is TGTGCCAGCAGCCCACACGGAAGGGGCCTCCGGGGGGTACCAGATACGCAGTATTTT. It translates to CASSPHGRGLRGVPDTQYF.

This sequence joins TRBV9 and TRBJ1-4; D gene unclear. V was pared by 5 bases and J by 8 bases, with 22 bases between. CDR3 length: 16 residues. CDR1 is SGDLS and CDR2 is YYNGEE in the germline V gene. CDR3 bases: TGTGCCAGCAGTGTTATCGAGACGGCGCCGCGGGAAAAACTGTTTTTT. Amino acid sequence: CASSVIETAPREKLFF. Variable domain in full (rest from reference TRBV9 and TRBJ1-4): DSGVTQTPKHLITATGQRVTLRCSPRSGDLSVYWYQQSLDQGLQFLIQYYNGEERAKGNILERFSAQQFPDLHSELNLSSLELGDSALYFCASSVIETAPREKLFFGSGTQLSVL.

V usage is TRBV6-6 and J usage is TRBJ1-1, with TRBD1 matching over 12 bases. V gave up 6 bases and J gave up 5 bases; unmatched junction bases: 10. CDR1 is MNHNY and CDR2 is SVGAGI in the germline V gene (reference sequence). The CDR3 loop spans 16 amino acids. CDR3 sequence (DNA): TGTGCCAGCAGCGGGACAGGGGGCTCTAAACTAACTGAAGCTTTCTTT. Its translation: CASSGTGGSKLTEAFF.

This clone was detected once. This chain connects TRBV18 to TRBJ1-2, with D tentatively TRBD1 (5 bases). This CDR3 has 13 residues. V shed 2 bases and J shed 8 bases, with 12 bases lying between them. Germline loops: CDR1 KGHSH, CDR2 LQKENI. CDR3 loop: CASSPTGLVGYTF. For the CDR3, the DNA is TGTGCCAGCTCACCAACAGGATTGGTAGGCTACACCTTC.

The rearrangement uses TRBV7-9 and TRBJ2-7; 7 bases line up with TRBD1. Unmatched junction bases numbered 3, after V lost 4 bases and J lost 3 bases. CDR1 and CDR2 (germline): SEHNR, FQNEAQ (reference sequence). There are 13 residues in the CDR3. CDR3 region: CASSWTGGYEQYF. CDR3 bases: TGTGCCAGCAGCTGGACAGGAGGCTACGAGCAGTACTTC.

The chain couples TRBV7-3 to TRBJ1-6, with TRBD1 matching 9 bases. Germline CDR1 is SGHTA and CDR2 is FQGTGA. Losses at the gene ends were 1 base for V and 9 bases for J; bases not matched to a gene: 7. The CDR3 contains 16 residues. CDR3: CASSLMGTGSGSPLHF. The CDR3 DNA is TGTGCCAGCAGCTTAATGGGGACAGGGTCAGGTTCACCCCTCCACTTT.

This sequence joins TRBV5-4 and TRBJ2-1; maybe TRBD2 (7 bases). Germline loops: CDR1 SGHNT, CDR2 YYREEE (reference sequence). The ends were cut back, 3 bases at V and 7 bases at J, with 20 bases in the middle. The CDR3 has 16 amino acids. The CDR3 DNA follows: TGTGCCAGCAGCTCAGGTGGGGGGGGCCCCGGGAATGAGCAGTTCTTC. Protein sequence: CASSSGGGGPGNEQFF.

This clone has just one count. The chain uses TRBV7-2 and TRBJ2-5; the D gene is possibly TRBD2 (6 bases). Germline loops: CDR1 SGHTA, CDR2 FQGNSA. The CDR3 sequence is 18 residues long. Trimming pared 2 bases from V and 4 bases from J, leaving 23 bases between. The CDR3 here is CASSLFLMGRGLVETQYF. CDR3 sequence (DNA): TGTGCCAGCAGCTTATTTCTTATGGGCCGGGGGTTGGTAGAGACCCAGTACTTC. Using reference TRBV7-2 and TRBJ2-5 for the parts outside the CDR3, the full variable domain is GAGVSQSPSNKVTEKGKDVELRCDPISGHTALYWYRQSLGQGLEFLIYFQGNSAPDKSGLPSDRFSAERTGGSVSTLTIQRTQQEDSAVYLCASSLFLMGRGLVETQYFGPGTRLLVL.

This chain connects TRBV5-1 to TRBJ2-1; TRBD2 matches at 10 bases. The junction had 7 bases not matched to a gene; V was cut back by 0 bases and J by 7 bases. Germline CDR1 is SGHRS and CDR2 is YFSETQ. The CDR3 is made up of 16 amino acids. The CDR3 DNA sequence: TGCGCCAGCAGCTTGGAGTTTACTAGCGGGAATAATGAGCAGTTCTTC. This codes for CASSLEFTSGNNEQFF.

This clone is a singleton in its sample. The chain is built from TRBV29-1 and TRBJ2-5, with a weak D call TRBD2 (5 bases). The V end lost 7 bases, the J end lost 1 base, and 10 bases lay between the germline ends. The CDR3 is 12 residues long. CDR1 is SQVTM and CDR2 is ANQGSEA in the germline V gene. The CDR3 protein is CSAEGLQETQYF. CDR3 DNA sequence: TGCAGCGCCGAGGGTCTCCAAGAGACCCAGTACTTC.

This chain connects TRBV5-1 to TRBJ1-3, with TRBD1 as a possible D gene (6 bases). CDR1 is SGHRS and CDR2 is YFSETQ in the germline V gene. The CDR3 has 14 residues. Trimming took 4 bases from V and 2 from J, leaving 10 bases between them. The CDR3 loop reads CASSPQGAGNTIYF. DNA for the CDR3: TGCGCCAGCAGCCCACAGGGTGCTGGAAACACCATATATTTT.

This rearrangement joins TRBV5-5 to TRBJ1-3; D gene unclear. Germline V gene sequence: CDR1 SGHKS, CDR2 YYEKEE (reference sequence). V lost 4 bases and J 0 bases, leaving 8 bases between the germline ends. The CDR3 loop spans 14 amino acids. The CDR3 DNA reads TGTGCCAGCAGCGCGGCGATCTCTGGAAACACCATATATTTT. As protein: CASSAAISGNTIYF.

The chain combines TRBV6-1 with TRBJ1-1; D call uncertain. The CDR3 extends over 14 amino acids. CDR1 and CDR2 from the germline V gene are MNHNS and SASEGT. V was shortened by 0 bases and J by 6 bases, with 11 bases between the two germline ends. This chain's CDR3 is CASSEARRDAEAFF. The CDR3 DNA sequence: TGTGCCAGCAGTGAAGCGCGGAGGGATGCTGAAGCTTTCTTT.

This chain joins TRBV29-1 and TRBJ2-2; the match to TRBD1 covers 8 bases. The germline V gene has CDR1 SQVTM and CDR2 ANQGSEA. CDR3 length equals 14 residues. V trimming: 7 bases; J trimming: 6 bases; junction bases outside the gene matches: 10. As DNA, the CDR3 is TGCAGCGCACGGACAGGGCGGGGAGCCGGGGAGCTGTTTTTT. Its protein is CSARTGRGAGELFF.

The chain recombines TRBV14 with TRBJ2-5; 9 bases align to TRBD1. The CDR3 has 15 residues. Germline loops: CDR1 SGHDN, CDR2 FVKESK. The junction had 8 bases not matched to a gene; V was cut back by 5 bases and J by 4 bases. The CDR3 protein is CASSITTGGSETQYF. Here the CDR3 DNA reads TGTGCCAGCAGCATTACTACAGGGGGCTCAGAGACCCAGTACTTC.

CDR3 bases: TGTGCCAGCAGCCCGAGGGACAGGGCCACAAACGAGCAGTACTTC. Translation gives CASSPRDRATNEQYF. The chain couples TRBV7-6 to TRBJ2-7; 9 bases are a match to TRBD1. The CDR3 contains 15 residues. CDR1 is SGHVS, CDR2 FNYEAQ, per germline. The V and J ends lost 5 bases and 5 bases, in that order; junction bases with no gene match: 10. The entire variable domain, with the rest obtained from reference TRBV7-6 and TRBJ2-7, is as follows: GAGVSQSPRYKVTKRGQDVALRCDPISGHVSLYWYRQALGQGPEFLTYFNYEAQQDKSGLPNDRFSAERPEGSISTLTIQRTEQRDSAMYRCASSPRDRATNEQYFGPGTRLTVT.

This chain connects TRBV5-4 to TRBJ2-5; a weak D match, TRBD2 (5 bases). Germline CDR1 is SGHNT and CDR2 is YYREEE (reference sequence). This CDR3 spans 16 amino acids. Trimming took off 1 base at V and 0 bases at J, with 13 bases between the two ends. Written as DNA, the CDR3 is TGTGCCAGCAGCTTGATGAGCGGAACGTACCAAGAGACCCAGTACTTC. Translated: CASSLMSGTYQETQYF.